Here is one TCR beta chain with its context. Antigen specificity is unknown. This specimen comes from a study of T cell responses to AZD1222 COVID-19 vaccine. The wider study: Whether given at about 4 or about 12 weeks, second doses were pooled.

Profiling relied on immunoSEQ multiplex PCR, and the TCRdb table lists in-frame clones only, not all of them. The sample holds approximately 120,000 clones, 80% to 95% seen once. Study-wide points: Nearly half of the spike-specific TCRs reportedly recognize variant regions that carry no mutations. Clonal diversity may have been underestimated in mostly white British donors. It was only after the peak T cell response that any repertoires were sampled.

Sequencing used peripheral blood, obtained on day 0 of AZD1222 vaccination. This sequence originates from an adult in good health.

CDR3 sequence reads: CASSQGVNEQFF. For the CDR3, the DNA is TGTGCCAGCAGCCAGGGGGTCAATGAGCAGTTCTTC. This chain links TRBV3-1 (or the pseudogene TRBV3-2) with TRBJ2-1; D tentatively fits TRBD1 or TRBD2 (5 bases each). Looked up from germline, CDR1 is LGHDT and CDR2 is YNNKEL (reference sequence). The CDR3 runs to 12 residues. The V end was cut by 3 bases, the J end by 6 bases, with 6 bases between.